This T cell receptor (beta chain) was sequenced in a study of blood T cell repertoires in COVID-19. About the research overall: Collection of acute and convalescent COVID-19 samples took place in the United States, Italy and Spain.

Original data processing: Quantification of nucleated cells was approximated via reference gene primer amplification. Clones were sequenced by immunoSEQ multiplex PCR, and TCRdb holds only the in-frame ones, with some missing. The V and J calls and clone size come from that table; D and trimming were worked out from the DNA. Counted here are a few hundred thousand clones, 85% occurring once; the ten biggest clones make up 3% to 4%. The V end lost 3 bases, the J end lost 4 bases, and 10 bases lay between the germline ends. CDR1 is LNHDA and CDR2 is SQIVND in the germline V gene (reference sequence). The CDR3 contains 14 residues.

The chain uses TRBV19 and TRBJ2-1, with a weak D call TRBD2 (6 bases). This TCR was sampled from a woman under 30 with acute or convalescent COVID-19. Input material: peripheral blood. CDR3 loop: CASSIRTTYNEQFF. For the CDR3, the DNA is TGTGCCAGTAGTATTAGGACTACATACAATGAGCAGTTCTTC.